This T cell receptor beta chain was identified during a study of blood T cell repertoires in COVID-19. As for the study in general: The study drew acute and convalescent COVID-19 samples from the United States, Italy and Spain. Sample material is recorded as cDNA or gDNA derived from T cells, B-cell-depleted T cells, or PBMCs.

Germline V gene sequence: CDR1 LGHNA, CDR2 YNFKEQ. Germline trimming cut 4 bases from V and 2 bases from J; bases unmatched to any gene: 5. This CDR3 spans 17 amino acids. Original analysis: Estimation of nucleated cell counts relied on the amplification of reference gene primers. Profiled with immunoSEQ multiplex PCR; TCRdb holds only in-frame clones, not every one. V and J calls and clone size are copied from that table; D and trimming were computed from the DNA. Among around 150,000 clones listed, roughly 85% were seen once. The V call is TRBV4-2, the J call TRBJ2-3, with 14 positions matching TRBD2. This receptor was taken from a man aged 70-80 years with acute or convalescent COVID-19. Sequenced input: peripheral blood. The CDR3: CASSLGLAGGNTDTQYF. For the CDR3, the DNA is TGTGCCAGCAGCCTCGGACTAGCGGGAGGAAACACAGATACGCAGTATTTT.